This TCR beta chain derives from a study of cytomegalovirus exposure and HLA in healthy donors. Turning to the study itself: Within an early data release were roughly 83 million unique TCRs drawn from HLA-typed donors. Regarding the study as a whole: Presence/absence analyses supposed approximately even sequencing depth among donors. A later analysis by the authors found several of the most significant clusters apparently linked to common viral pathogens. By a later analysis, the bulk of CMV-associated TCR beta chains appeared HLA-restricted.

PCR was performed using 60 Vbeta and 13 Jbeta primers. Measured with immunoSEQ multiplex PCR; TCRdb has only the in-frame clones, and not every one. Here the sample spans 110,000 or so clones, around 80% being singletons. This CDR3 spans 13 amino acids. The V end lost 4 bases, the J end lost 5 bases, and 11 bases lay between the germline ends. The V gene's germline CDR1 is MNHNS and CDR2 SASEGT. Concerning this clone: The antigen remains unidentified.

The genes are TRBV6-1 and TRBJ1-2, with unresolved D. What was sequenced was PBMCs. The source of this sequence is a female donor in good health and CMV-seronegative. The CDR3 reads CASSVRSLYGYTF. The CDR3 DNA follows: TGTGCCAGCAGTGTCAGGTCCCTTTATGGCTACACCTTC.